A selection of T cell receptor beta chains follows, all from one sample in a study of T cell responses to AZD1222 COVID-19 vaccine. Data came from immunoSEQ multiplex PCR; TCRdb stores just in-frame clones and leaves some out. Altogether approximately 73,000 clones are present, 80% to 85% being singletons, with the ten largest covering 2.9%. This sample comprised peripheral blood, obtained on day 0 of AZD1222 vaccination. These receptors all come from an adult in good health. Each CDR3 is given with its conserved first and last residue. D genes are given only for firm matches. Clone sizes are given selectively: once, few, many, or a class where the clone is expanded.

d_call: .; j_call: TRBJ1-5; v_call: TRBV7-2; clone_size: .; cdr3_nt: TGTGCCAGCAGCTTAACAGGCCCCTATAGCAATCAGCCCCAGCATTTT; cdr3_aa: CASSLTGPYSNQPQHF
d_call: .; j_call: TRBJ1-4; v_call: TRBV18; clone_size: .; cdr3_nt: TGTGCCAGCTCACCACCGCAGGGCTGGGAAAAACTGTTTTTT; cdr3_aa: CASSPPQGWEKLFF
d_call: TRBD1; j_call: TRBJ2-7; v_call: TRBV4-1; clone_size: .; cdr3_nt: TGCGCCAGCAGCCAACCGACAGGGCGCCAAACCTACGAGCAGTACTTC; cdr3_aa: CASSQPTGRQTYEQYF
d_call: .; j_call: TRBJ1-6; v_call: TRBV6-5; clone_size: .; cdr3_nt: TGTGCCAGCAGTTACTCGAAAAACGTGAACGGGCCCCTCCACTTT; cdr3_aa: CASSYSKNVNGPLHF
d_call: TRBD1; j_call: TRBJ1-4; v_call: TRBV3-1/TRBV3-2; clone_size: .; cdr3_nt: TGTGCCAGCAGCCGACAGGGGGGCGAAAAACTGTTTTTT; cdr3_aa: CASSRQGGEKLFF
d_call: .; j_call: TRBJ1-5; v_call: TRBV3-1/TRBV3-2; clone_size: .; cdr3_nt: TGTGCCAGCAGCCAAGATCGAGGCCCATCCCAGCCCCAGCATTTT; cdr3_aa: CASSQDRGPSQPQHF
d_call: .; j_call: TRBJ2-5; v_call: TRBV5-1; clone_size: .; cdr3_nt: TGCGCCAGCAGCTTGGCCGGGCCCGGGTCGAGACAAGAGACCCAGTACTTC; cdr3_aa: CASSLAGPGSRQETQYF
d_call: .; j_call: TRBJ1-3; v_call: TRBV4-3; clone_size: .; cdr3_nt: TGCGCCAGCAGCCAAGAGGGCACAGGGTCGAACACCATATATTTT; cdr3_aa: CASSQEGTGSNTIYF
d_call: TRBD1; j_call: TRBJ2-7; v_call: TRBV18; clone_size: .; cdr3_nt: TGTGCCAGCTCACACGGGACAGGGGGGTACGAGCAGTACTTC; cdr3_aa: CASSHGTGGYEQYF
d_call: TRBD2; j_call: TRBJ2-3; v_call: TRBV5-6; clone_size: .; cdr3_nt: TGTGCCAGCAGCACGGGGACTAGCGGGAGCGCAGATACGCAGTATTTT; cdr3_aa: CASSTGTSGSADTQYF
d_call: .; j_call: TRBJ1-1; v_call: TRBV12-3/TRBV12-4; clone_size: once; cdr3_nt: TGTGCCAGCAGTTTAGTTCGGGGGACTGAAGCTTTCTTT; cdr3_aa: CASSLVRGTEAFF
d_call: .; j_call: TRBJ2-1; v_call: TRBV19; clone_size: .; cdr3_nt: TGTGCCAGTAGTATTGGTGGGTACGGGGAGCAGTTCTTC; cdr3_aa: CASSIGGYGEQFF
d_call: TRBD2; j_call: TRBJ2-1; v_call: TRBV19; clone_size: .; cdr3_nt: TGTGCCAGTAGTAAGGGGTTAACGGGGGGTGAGCAGTTCTTC; cdr3_aa: CASSKGLTGGEQFF
d_call: .; j_call: TRBJ2-7; v_call: TRBV12-3/TRBV12-4; clone_size: .; cdr3_nt: TGTGCCAGCAGTTCGGACGGATACTACGAGCAGTACTTC; cdr3_aa: CASSSDGYYEQYF
d_call: TRBD1; j_call: TRBJ1-6; v_call: TRBV5-1; clone_size: .; cdr3_nt: TGCGCCAGCAGCTTGGACAGGGGGAATTCACCCCTCCACTTT; cdr3_aa: CASSLDRGNSPLHF
d_call: .; j_call: TRBJ1-6; v_call: TRBV7-8; clone_size: .; cdr3_nt: TGTGCCAGCAGATACCAGGGAAACTATAATTCACCCCTCCACTTT; cdr3_aa: CASRYQGNYNSPLHF
d_call: TRBD1; j_call: TRBJ2-7; v_call: TRBV5-4; clone_size: .; cdr3_nt: TGTGCCAGCAGCTTATCATCGACAGGGGGCCTCTACGAGCAGTACTTC; cdr3_aa: CASSLSSTGGLYEQYF
d_call: .; j_call: TRBJ1-2; v_call: TRBV5-1; clone_size: .; cdr3_nt: TGCGCCAGCAGCATGGACAATCTCGGGGGCTACACCTTC; cdr3_aa: CASSMDNLGGYTF
d_call: .; j_call: TRBJ2-7; v_call: TRBV7-9; clone_size: .; cdr3_nt: TGTGCCAGCAGCTTCGGAGGGGCAGCCTACGAGCAGTACTTC; cdr3_aa: CASSFGGAAYEQYF
d_call: TRBD2; j_call: TRBJ2-1; v_call: TRBV25-1; clone_size: .; cdr3_nt: TGTGCCAGCAGTGATTTTAGCGGGGGAGCATACAATGAGCAGTTCTTC; cdr3_aa: CASSDFSGGAYNEQFF
d_call: .; j_call: TRBJ1-5; v_call: TRBV6-1; clone_size: .; cdr3_nt: TGTGCCAGCAGTGATAGCAATCAGCCCCAGCATTTT; cdr3_aa: CASSDSNQPQHF
d_call: TRBD2; j_call: TRBJ2-1; v_call: TRBV11-2; clone_size: .; cdr3_nt: TGTGCCAGCAGCCGCGGGGGGTACAATGAGCAGTTCTTC; cdr3_aa: CASSRGGYNEQFF
d_call: .; j_call: TRBJ2-2; v_call: TRBV4-3; clone_size: .; cdr3_nt: TGCGCCAGCAGCCAAGGTGGGGAAATCGGGGAGCTGTTTTTT; cdr3_aa: CASSQGGEIGELFF
d_call: .; j_call: TRBJ2-3; v_call: TRBV7-3; clone_size: once; cdr3_nt: TGTGCCAGCAGCTTAACAGGGGCGGAGATAGATACGCAGTATTTT; cdr3_aa: CASSLTGAEIDTQYF
d_call: .; j_call: TRBJ1-4; v_call: TRBV5-6; clone_size: once; cdr3_nt: TGTGCCAGCAGCTCCTCCAGGTGGACGGGGGCTGAAAAACTGTTTTTT; cdr3_aa: CASSSSRWTGAEKLFF
d_call: .; j_call: TRBJ2-5; v_call: TRBV7-9; clone_size: .; cdr3_nt: TGTGCCAGCAGCGCGGGACGGTCGGGGATACAAGAGACCCAGTACTTC; cdr3_aa: CASSAGRSGIQETQYF
d_call: TRBD1; j_call: TRBJ1-5; v_call: TRBV6-5; clone_size: .; cdr3_nt: TGTGCCAGCAGTCAGGACAGGGGGCAGCCCCAGCATTTT; cdr3_aa: CASSQDRGQPQHF
d_call: .; j_call: TRBJ2-2; v_call: TRBV5-1; clone_size: .; cdr3_nt: TGCGCCAGCAGCCTCGATTCGGGCAAGCCCTTCACCGGGGAGCTGTTTTTT; cdr3_aa: CASSLDSGKPFTGELFF
d_call: TRBD2; j_call: TRBJ2-7; v_call: TRBV19; clone_size: .; cdr3_nt: TGTGCCAGTAGTATACGACTAGCGGGAGGGAGCTACGAGCAGTACTTC; cdr3_aa: CASSIRLAGGSYEQYF
d_call: TRBD2; j_call: TRBJ2-7; v_call: TRBV5-1; clone_size: .; cdr3_nt: TGCGCCAGCAGCTTGGCTAGCGGGAGCTCCTACGAGCAGTACTTC; cdr3_aa: CASSLASGSSYEQYF
d_call: .; j_call: TRBJ2-2; v_call: TRBV10-3; clone_size: .; cdr3_nt: TGTGCCATCACCGAGTACCCGGACACGTCCAACACCGGGGAGCTGTTTTTT; cdr3_aa: CAITEYPDTSNTGELFF
d_call: .; j_call: TRBJ2-7; v_call: TRBV7-9; clone_size: once; cdr3_nt: TGTGCCAGCAGGACGGACTCCTACGAGCAGTACTTC; cdr3_aa: CASRTDSYEQYF
d_call: TRBD2; j_call: TRBJ2-5; v_call: TRBV4-1; clone_size: .; cdr3_nt: TGCGCCAGCAGCCAAGACCCTAGCGGGGAAAGGGAGACCCAGTACTTC; cdr3_aa: CASSQDPSGERETQYF
d_call: .; j_call: TRBJ2-1; v_call: TRBV27; clone_size: .; cdr3_nt: TGTGCCAGCAGTGGGTTTGGGGGGGGGCGGAATGAGCAGTTCTTC; cdr3_aa: CASSGFGGGRNEQFF
d_call: .; j_call: TRBJ2-2; v_call: TRBV6-1; clone_size: .; cdr3_nt: TGTGCCAGCAGTGAAAGGCCGGAGGGTCCCGGGGAGCTGTTTTTT; cdr3_aa: CASSERPEGPGELFF
d_call: .; j_call: TRBJ1-2; v_call: TRBV4-3; clone_size: .; cdr3_nt: TGCGCCAGCAGCCAAGATCCCCGCCAGGGCAGCGATGGCTACACCTTC; cdr3_aa: CASSQDPRQGSDGYTF
d_call: TRBD1; j_call: TRBJ2-3; v_call: TRBV7-6; clone_size: few; cdr3_nt: TGTGCCAGCAGGGCAATGGGGACAGGGTTCACAGATACGCAGTATTTT; cdr3_aa: CASRAMGTGFTDTQYF
d_call: TRBD2; j_call: TRBJ2-1; v_call: TRBV27; clone_size: .; cdr3_nt: TGTGCCAGCAGTTTATCGGAGCGGGAGGGATCTTACAATGAGCAGTTCTTC; cdr3_aa: CASSLSEREGSYNEQFF